This T cell receptor (beta chain) was sequenced for a study of shared clonotypes between healthy human individuals (dated by TCRdb to 2020 to 2022). Turning to the overall study: A couple of women and a few men aged 18 to 49 years were included in the cohort. For each donor, three plates each were used for CD4 naive and CD4 memory, two plates were used for CD8 naive, and one plate was used for CD8 memory. The study deeply sequenced blood TCR repertoires of about 5 healthy adults to estimate repertoire size and the extent of clonotype sharing between individuals. Libraries were prepared and TCR repertoires were sequenced by different laboratories using diverse techniques, in order to increase sequencing depth and limit assay-specific biases. Per donor, leukapheresis produced somewhere between about 0.85 and 9.5 billion PBMCs. Broad study findings and their caveats: Incomplete sequencing was indicated by rarefaction of sorted-subset datasets, despite the large sequencing depth. Higher generation probabilities were observed for clonotypes shared by all four sorted-subset donors than for non-shared clonotypes. Across several donors, around 5% of naive CD4, roughly 3.5% of naive CD8, 2% to 2.5% of memory CD4, and over 0.35% of memory CD8 clonotypes were shared. Larger estimated clonotype richness was generally found for naive subsets than for memory subsets. The genetic and exposure-history diversity represented was limited by the small number of donors. Pairwise subsampling indicated that sequencing depth was expected to affect the degree of clonotype sharing among donors. Sampling was restricted to blood, and TCR repertoires in tissues likely differ from the TCR repertoires found in blood.

The donors were healthy, HIV-negative adults who had no recently reported acute infections or vaccinations. Every donor was a Caucasian adult living in Nashville, Tennessee, USA. CD4+ T cells were enriched by magnetic negative selection; naive cells were then positively selected on CD45RA, and the negative fraction formed the memory subset. Blood was obtained by leukapheresis, after which PBMCs were separated by Ficoll-Histopaque density gradient centrifugation and cryopreserved in liquid nitrogen vapor phase. Analytical flow cytometry was used to check the purity and quantity of each magnetically sorted T cell population. Each sorted fraction had its genomic DNA isolated and then quantified by UV absorbance on a Nanodrop 2000c. V sheds 5 bases and J sheds 2 bases, leaving 13 bases between their ends. The CDR3, from cysteine to phenylalanine, totals 14 residues. Here the CDR3 DNA is all that survives: 42 bases in frame from base 1. The germline V gene yields SGHRS for CDR1 and YFSETQ for CDR2.

TCR CDR3 regions were amplified from genomic DNA by multiplex PCR using the deep immunoSEQ assay. Extracted genomic DNA from each cell subset was spread evenly across all wells of several immunoSEQ 96-well plates, with each plate serving as a replicate. For sorted subsets, about 200 ng genomic DNA, equal to 30,000 to 35,000 T cell genomes, was loaded into each replicate PCR. The purified libraries were quantified using a Qubit 3.0 fluorometer, sized with a Bioanalyzer 2100, and then quantified again using the KAPA Library Quantification kit. A separate single-read 150-cycle Illumina NextSeq 550 flow cell was used to sequence each immunoSEQ 96-well plate. Turning to the authors' computational methods: Because the immunoSEQ output held only junctional sequences and lacked quality scores, the filtering could not match the filtering applied to full-length reads. To assign V/J genes and CDR3, sequences were annotated using PyIR, a Python wrapper for IgBLAST v1.9, with IMGT germline references. Reads with weak V/J assignments (E-value above 1e-6), missing CDR3, stop codons, out-of-frame junctions, or ambiguous translated residues were removed. V3J clonotypes were defined as sequences sharing the same inferred V gene, J gene, and CDR3 amino acid sequence. To compute the percentage overlap between repertoires, the number of shared unique clonotypes was divided by the size of the smaller repertoire. Richness of each repertoire was evaluated using RTK rarefaction, the Chao1 estimator, and Recon v2.1 estimates of unobserved clonotypes. OLGA was used to compute generation probabilities for all TCRbeta clonotypes that the gDNA method yielded from a handful of donors. What TCRdb holds here is the immuneACCESS table cut down to in-frame rearrangements. Part of the clones is not present; checked against another copy, under half of the missing clones reflect an unresolved V gene, and the others are unexplained. V and J calls and clone size follow that table, whereas D and trimming were derived from the DNA. This sample lists about 1.5 million clones; approximately 98% were detected once. The top ten hold roughly 0.45% of the sample.

Turning to this clone: Its antigen has not been determined. No base-level quality is on record; no much larger clone is a single base apart.

Sequencing was performed on naive CD4+ T cells sorted from blood. The sample's cell subset or site label, in plain terms: CD45RA+ positively selected. The chain is encoded by TRBV5-1 joined to TRBJ2-5; tentative D gene TRBD1, with 6 bases matching. This sequence originates from a man younger than 40 in good health. The CDR3 is CASRGQGLQETQYF. In nucleotides, the sequence is TGCGCCAGCAGGGGTCAGGGGTTACAAGAGACCCAGTACTTC.